This section outlines one T cell receptor (beta chain) sequence together with its context. Its target is not known. Each CDR3 protein is one row after TCRdb ran MiXCR on the 5' RACE reads. The table records hundreds of thousands of distinct CDR3 sequences, about 19% of them present only once. This specimen comes from a study of CD8 T cells in ankylosing spondylitis. Study findings and constraints: Relatively rare in peripheral blood, disease-linked clones were also CD8+. As reported, disease-linked clones showed significant enrichment in matched ankylosing spondylitis synovial fluid. A TCR beta motif of about eight highly homologous variants appeared characteristic of ankylosing spondylitis blood. Earlier authors reported some of these motif variants in reactive arthritis synovial fluid and blood.

The source of this sequence is a male donor with ankylosing spondylitis or in good health (not recorded which). Sequenced input: blood, either unsorted or a sorted T cell fraction (not recorded which).

The CDR3 region has the DNA TGCGCCAGCAGCTTGGAGGGAGCTGAGACCCAGTACTTC. It specifies CASSLEGAETQYF. The rearrangement links TRBV5-1 to TRBJ2-5; D possibly corresponds to TRBD2 (5 bases). CDR3 length: 13 residues. The ends were cut back, 0 bases at V and 5 bases at J, with 8 bases in the middle. The germline gives CDR1 SGHRS, CDR2 YFSETQ.